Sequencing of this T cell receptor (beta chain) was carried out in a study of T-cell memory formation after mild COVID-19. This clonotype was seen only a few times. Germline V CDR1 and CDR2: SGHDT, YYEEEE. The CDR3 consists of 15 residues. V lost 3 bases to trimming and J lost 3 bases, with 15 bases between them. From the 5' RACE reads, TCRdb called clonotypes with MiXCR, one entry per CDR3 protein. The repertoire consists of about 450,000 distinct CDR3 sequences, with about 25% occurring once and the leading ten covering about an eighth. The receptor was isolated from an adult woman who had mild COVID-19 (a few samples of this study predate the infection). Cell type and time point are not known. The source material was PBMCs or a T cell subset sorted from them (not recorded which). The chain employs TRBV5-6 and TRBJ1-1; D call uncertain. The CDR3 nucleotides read TGTGCCAGCAGCTCCTTTGCGGCGGGCGACACTGAAGCTTTCTTT. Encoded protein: CASSSFAAGDTEAFF.